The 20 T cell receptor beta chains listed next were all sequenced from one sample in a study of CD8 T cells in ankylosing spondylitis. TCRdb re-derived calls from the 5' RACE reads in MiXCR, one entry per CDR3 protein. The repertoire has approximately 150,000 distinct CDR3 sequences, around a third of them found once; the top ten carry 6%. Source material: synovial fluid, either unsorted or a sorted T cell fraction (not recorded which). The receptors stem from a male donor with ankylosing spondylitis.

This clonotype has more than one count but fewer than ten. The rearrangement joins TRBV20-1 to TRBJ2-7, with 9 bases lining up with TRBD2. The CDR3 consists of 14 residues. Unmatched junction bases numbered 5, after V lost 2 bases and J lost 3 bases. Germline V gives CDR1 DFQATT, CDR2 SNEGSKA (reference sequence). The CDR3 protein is CSARKLAGYYEQYF. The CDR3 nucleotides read TGCAGTGCTAGAAAACTAGCGGGTTACTACGAGCAGTACTTC.

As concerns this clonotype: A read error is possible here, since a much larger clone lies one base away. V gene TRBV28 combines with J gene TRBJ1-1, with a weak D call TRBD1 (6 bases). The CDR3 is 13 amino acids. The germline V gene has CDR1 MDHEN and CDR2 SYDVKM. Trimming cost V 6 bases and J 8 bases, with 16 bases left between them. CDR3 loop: CASRPDSRIEAFF. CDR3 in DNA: TGTGCCAGCAGGCCGGACAGCAGAATAGAAGCTTTCTTT.

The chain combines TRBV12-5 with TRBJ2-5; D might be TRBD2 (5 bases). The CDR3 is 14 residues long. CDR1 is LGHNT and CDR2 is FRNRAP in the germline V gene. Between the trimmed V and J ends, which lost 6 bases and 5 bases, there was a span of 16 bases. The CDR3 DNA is TGTGCTAGTGGCTCTACCTGGGGAGCCGAGACCCAGTACTTC. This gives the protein CASGSTWGAETQYF.

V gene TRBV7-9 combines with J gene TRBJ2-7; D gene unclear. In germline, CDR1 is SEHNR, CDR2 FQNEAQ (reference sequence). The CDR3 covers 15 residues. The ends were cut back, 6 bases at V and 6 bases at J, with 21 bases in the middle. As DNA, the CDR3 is TGTGCCAGCAGGCTGGCCGACAAAGGGAATGGCGAGCAGTACTTC. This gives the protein CASRLADKGNGEQYF.

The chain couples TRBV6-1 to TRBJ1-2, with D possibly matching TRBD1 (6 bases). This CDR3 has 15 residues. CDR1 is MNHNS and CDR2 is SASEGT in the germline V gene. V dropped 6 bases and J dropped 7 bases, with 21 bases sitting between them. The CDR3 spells CASRPPGGGPIGYTF. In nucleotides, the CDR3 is TGTGCCAGCAGACCACCCGGGGGGGGCCCCATTGGCTACACCTTC.

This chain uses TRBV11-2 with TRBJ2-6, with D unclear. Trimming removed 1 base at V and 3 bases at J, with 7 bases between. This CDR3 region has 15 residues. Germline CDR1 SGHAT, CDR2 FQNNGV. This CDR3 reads CASSLVRGGANVLTF. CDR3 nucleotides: TGTGCCAGCAGCTTAGTACGAGGTGGGGCCAACGTCCTGACTTTC.

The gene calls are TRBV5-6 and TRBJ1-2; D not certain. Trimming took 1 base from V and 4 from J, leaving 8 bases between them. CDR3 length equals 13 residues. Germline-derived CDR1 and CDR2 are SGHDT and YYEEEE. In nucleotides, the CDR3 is TGTGCCAGCAGCTTGATCAGCCGCTATGGCTACACCTTC. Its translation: CASSLISRYGYTF.

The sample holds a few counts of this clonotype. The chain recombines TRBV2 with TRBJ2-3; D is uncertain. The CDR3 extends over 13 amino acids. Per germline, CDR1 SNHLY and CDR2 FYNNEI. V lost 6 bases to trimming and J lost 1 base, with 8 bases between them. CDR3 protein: CASRGRGTDTQYF. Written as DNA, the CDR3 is TGTGCCAGCAGGGGTAGAGGCACAGATACGCAGTATTTT.

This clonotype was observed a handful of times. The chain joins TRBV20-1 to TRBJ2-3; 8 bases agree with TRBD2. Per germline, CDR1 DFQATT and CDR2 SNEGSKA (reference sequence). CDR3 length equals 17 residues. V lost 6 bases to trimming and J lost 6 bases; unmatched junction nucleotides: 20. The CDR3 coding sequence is TGCAGTGCCGATGGGAGGGGGAGCGGGGGCTCCCCGGATACGCAGTATTTT. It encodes CSADGRGSGGSPDTQYF.

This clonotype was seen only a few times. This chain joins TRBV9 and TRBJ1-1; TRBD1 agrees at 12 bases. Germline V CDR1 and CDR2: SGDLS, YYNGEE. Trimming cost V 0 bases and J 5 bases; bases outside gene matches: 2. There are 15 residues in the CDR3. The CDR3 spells CASSVEGQGATEAFF. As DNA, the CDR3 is TGTGCCAGCAGCGTAGAGGGACAGGGGGCGACTGAAGCTTTCTTT.

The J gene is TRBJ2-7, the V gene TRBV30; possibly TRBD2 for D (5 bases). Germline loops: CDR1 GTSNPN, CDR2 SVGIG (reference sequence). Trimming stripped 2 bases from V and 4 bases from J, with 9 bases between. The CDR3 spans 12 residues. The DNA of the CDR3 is TGTGCCTGGAGTACTAGTGGTTACGAGCAGTACTTC. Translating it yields CAWSTSGYEQYF.

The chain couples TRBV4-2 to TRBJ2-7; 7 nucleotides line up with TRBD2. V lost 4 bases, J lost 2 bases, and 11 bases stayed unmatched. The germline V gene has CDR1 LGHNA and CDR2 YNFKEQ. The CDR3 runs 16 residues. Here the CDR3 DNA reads TGTGCCAGCAGCCGGGAGATGGGAGGGGCCACCTACGAGCAGTACTTC. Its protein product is CASSREMGGATYEQYF.

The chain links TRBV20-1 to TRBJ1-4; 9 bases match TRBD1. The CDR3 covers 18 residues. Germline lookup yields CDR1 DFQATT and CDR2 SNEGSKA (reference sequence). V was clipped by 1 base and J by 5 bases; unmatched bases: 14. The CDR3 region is CSARATTPGTGSNEKLFF. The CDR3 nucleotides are TGCAGTGCTAGAGCTACTACCCCCGGGACAGGGTCCAATGAAAAACTGTTTTTT.

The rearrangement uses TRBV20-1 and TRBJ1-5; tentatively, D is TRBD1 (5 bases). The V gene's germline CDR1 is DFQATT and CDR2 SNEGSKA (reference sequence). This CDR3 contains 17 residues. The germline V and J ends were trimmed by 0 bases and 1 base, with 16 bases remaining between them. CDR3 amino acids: CSAREDRLGGSNQPQHF. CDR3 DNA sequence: TGCAGTGCTAGAGAGGATCGGTTGGGGGGGAGCAATCAGCCCCAGCATTTT.

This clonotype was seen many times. CDR3 nucleotide sequence: TGCGCCAGCAGCCCGGGGACCGCTAACTATGGCTACACCTTC. Translated, it gives CASSPGTANYGYTF. The chain carries TRBV5-1 and TRBJ1-2, with a weak D call TRBD1 (5 bases). The CDR3 loop spans 14 amino acids. Germline V gives CDR1 SGHRS, CDR2 YFSETQ. Trimming took 4 bases from V and 0 from J, leaving 10 bases between them.

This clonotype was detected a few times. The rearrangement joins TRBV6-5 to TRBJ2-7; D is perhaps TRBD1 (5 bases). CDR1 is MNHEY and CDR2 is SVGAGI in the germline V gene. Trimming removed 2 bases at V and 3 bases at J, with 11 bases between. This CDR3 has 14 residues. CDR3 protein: CASSYKGQDYEQYF. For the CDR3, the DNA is TGTGCCAGCAGTTACAAGGGGCAGGACTACGAGCAGTACTTC.

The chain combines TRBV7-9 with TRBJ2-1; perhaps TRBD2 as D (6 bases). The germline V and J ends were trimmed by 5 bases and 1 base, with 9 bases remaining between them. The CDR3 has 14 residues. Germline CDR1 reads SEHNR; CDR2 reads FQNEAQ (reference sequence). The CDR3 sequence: CASSASGSYNEQFF. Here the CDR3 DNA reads TGTGCCAGCAGCGCGAGCGGGTCCTACAATGAGCAGTTCTTC.

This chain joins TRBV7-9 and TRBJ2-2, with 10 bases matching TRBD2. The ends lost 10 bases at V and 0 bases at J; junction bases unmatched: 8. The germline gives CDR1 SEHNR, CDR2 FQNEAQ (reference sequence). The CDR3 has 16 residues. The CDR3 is CATSRGLAANTGELFF. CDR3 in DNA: TGTGCCACCTCTCGAGGACTAGCGGCGAACACCGGGGAGCTGTTTTTT.

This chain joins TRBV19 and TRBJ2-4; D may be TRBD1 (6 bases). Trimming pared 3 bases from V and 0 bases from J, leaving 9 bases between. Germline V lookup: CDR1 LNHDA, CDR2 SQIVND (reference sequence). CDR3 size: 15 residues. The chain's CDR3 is CASSMSGAAKNIQYF. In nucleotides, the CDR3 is TGTGCCAGTAGTATGTCAGGGGCAGCCAAAAACATTCAGTACTTC.

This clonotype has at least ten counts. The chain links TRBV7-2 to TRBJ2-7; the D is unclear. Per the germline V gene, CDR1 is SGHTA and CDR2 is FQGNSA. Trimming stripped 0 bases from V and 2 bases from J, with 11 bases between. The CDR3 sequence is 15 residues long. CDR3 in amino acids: CASSLAHSSPYEQYF. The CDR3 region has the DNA TGTGCCAGCAGCTTAGCGCACAGTTCCCCCTACGAGCAGTACTTC.